This T cell receptor beta chain was identified during a study of Ad26.COV2.S vaccination and SARS-CoV-2 variants. Details on this clone: Its target is unknown.

Profiled with immunoSEQ multiplex PCR; TCRdb holds only in-frame clones, not every one. This table has hundreds of thousands of clones, approximately 90% appearing once. Germline V gene lookup returns CDR1 SQVTM and CDR2 ANQGSEA. Trimming took 7 bases from V and 3 from J; bases not matched to a gene: 3. The CDR3 has 13 residues. Notes on the study in general: Breadth, reportedly substantial, characterized the spike-specific CD8+ and CD4+ T cell responses after vaccination. The TCR breadth and depth analyses may have produced an underestimate of total T cell responses.

Treatment given: roughly 19 received Ad26.COV2.S at low or high dose, single or two shots; 5 received placebo; per-sample allocation not given. Sampling occurred on day 63 after the first vaccine or placebo injection. Donation was by an adult aged 18-55 years who was in Boston. Source: peripheral blood, taken in a trial of Ad26.COV2.S vaccine versus placebo. The V and J genes are TRBV29-1 and TRBJ1-4; 9 bases are a match to TRBD1. This TCR was sampled from a person aged 18 to 65 who received the Ad26.COV2.S COVID-19 vaccine or a placebo. Here the CDR3 reads CSARTGANEKLFF. CDR3 sequence (DNA): TGCAGCGCTCGGACAGGGGCTAATGAAAAACTGTTTTTT.